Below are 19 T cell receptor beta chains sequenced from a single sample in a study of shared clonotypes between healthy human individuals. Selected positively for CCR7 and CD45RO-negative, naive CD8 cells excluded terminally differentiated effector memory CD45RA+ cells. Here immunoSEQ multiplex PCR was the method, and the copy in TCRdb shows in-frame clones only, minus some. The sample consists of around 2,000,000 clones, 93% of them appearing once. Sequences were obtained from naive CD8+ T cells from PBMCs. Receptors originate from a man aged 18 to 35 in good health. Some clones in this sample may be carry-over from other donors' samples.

CDR3 amino acids: CASSSVEVGVYEQYF. In DNA, the CDR3 is TGTGCCAGCAGCTCCGTCGAGGTGGGAGTATACGAGCAGTACTTC. The chain couples TRBV7-8 to TRBJ2-7; possible D gene TRBD2, 5 bases. This CDR3 spans 15 amino acids. CDR1 is SGHVS and CDR2 is FQNEAQ in the germline V gene. The V end was cut by 4 bases, the J end by 4 bases, with 17 bases between.

In DNA form, the CDR3 reads TGTGCCAGCAGCCCTCGATGGGCGGACCGCTCTGGGGCCAACGTCCTGACTTTC. It yields the protein CASSPRWADRSGANVLTF. The chain combines TRBV7-9 with TRBJ2-6, with D unclear. This CDR3 region has 18 residues. The ends were cut back, 5 bases at V and 0 bases at J, with 17 bases in the middle. Germline V gene lookup returns CDR1 SEHNR and CDR2 FQNEAQ (reference sequence).

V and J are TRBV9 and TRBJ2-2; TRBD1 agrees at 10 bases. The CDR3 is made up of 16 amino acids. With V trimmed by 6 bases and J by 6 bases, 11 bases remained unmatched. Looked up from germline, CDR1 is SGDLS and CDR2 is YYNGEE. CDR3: CASTLGGQGVSGELFF. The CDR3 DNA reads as TGTGCCAGCACCCTAGGAGGACAGGGGGTCTCCGGGGAGCTGTTTTTT.

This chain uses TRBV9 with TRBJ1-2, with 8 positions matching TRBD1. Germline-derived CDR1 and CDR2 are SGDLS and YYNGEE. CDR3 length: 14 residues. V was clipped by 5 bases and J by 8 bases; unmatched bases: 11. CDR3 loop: CASRSPDRVGGYTF. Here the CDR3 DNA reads TGTGCCAGCAGGAGTCCGGACAGGGTGGGAGGCTACACCTTC.

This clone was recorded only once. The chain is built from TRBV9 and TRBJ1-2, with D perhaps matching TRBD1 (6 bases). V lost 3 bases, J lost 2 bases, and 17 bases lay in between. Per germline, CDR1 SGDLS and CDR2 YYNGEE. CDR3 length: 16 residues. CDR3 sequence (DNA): TGTGCCAGCAGCGCCAATATCCAGGGGCCCAACTATGGCTACACCTTC. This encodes CASSANIQGPNYGYTF. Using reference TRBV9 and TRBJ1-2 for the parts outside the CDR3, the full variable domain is DSGVTQTPKHLITATGQRVTLRCSPRSGDLSVYWYQQSLDQGLQFLIQYYNGEERAKGNILERFSAQQFPDLHSELNLSSLELGDSALYFCASSANIQGPNYGYTFGSGTRLTVV.

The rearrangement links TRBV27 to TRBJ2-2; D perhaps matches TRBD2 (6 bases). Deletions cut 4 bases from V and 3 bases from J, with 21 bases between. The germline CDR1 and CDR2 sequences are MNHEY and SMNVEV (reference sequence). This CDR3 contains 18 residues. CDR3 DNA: TGTGCCAGCAGTTGGGACTTAAAAAATATCCGATACACCGGGGAGCTGTTTTTT. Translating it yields CASSWDLKNIRYTGELFF.

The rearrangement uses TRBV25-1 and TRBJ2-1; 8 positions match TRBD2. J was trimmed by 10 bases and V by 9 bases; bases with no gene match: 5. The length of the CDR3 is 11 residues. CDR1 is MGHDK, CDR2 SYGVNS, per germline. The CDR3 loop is CARLRLAEQFF. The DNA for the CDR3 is TGTGCCAGATTAAGACTAGCGGAGCAGTTCTTC.

Written as DNA, the CDR3 is TGCAGCGTCGTAAGGGACCTAGGGTGGCAAGAGACCCAGTACTTC. Amino acids: CSVVRDLGWQETQYF. V usage is TRBV29-1 and J usage is TRBJ2-5; D might be TRBD1 or TRBD2, each matching 5 bases. The CDR3 has 15 residues. Germline CDR1 SQVTM, CDR2 ANQGSEA. V gave up 6 bases and J gave up 2 bases, with 19 bases separating them.

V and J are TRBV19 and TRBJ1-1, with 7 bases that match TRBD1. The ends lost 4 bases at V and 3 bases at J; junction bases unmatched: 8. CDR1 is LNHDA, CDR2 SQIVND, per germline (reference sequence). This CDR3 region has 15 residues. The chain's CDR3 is CASSNDREGDTEAFF. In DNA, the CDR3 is TGTGCCAGTAGTAACGACAGGGAGGGGGACACTGAAGCTTTCTTT.

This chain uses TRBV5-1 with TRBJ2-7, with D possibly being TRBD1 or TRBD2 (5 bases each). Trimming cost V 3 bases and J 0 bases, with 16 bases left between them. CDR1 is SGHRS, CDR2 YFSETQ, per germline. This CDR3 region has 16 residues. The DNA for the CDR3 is TGCGCCAGCAGCTCGTCCGGGACGGGAAGCTCCTACGAGCAGTACTTC. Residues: CASSSSGTGSSYEQYF. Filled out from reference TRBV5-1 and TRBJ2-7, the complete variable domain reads KAGVTQTPRYLIKTRGQQVTLSCSPISGHRSVSWYQQTPGQGLQFLFEYFSETQRNKGNFPGRFSGRQFSNSRSEMNVSTLELGDSALYLCASSSSGTGSSYEQYFGPGTRLTVT.

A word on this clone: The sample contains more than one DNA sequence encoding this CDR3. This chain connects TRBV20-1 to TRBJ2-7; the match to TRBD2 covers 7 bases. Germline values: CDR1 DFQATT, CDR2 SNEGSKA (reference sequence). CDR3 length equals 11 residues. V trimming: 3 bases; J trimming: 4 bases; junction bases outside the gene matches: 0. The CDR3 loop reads CSARGGYEQYF. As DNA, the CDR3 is TGCAGTGCTAGGGGAGGGTACGAGCAGTACTTC.

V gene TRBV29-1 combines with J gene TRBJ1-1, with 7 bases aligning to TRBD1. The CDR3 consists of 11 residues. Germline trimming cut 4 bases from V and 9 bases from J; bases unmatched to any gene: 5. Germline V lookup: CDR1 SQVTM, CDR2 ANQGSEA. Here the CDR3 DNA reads TGCAGCGTTGTCGGCAGGGGGAAAGCTTTCTTT. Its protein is CSVVGRGKAFF.

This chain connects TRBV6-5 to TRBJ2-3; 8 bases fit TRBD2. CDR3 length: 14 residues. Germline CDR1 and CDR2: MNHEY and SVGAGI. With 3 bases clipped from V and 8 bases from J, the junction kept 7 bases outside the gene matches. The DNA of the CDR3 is TGTGCCAGCAGTTATGGAAGCGGGAGAGGTACGCAGTATTTT. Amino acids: CASSYGSGRGTQYF.

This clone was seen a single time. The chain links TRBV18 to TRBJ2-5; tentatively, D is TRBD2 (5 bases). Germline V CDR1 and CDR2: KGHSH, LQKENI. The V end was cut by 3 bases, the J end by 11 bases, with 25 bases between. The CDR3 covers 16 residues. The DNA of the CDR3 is TGTGCCAGCTCACCGAGGGTAGCACTGGCCCTCTTTGAGCAGTACTTC. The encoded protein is CASSPRVALALFEQYF.

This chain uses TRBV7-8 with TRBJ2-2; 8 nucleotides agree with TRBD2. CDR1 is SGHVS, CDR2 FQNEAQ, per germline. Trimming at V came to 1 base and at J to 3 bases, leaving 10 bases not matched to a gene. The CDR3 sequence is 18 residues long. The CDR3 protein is CASSLGLPGLGDTGELFF. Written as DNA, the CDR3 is TGTGCCAGCAGCTTAGGACTACCGGGACTAGGTGACACCGGGGAGCTGTTTTTT.

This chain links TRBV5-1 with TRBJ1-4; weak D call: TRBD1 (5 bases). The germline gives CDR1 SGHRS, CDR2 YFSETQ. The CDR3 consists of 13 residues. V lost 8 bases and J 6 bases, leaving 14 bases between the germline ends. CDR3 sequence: CASRPGADEKLFF. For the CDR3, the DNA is TGCGCCAGTAGACCCGGGGCCGATGAAAAACTGTTTTTT.

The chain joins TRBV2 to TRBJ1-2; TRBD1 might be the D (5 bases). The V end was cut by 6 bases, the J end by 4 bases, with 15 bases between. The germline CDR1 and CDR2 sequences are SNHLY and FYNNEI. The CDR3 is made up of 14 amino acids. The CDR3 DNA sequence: TGTGCCAGCAGACCCATTGGGGGATTCTATGGCTACACCTTC. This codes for CASRPIGGFYGYTF.

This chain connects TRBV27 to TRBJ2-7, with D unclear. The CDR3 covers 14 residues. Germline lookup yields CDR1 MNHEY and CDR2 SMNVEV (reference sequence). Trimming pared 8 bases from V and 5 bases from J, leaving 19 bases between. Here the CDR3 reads CASGRSPNPHEQYF. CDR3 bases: TGTGCCAGCGGAAGGAGTCCTAACCCCCACGAGCAGTACTTC.

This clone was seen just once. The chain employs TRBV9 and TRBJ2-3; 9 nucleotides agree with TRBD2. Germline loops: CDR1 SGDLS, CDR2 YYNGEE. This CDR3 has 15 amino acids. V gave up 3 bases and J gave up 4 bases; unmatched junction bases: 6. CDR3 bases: TGTGCCAGCAGCGGAGGGACTAGCCTCGCAGATACGCAGTATTTT. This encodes CASSGGTSLADTQYF.